The 19 T cell receptor beta chains below all came from one sample that was sequenced in a study of T cells in Graves' hyperthyroidism and ophthalmopathy. From RNA transcripts, TCR beta CDR3 regions were amplified. When the TCR CDR3 underwent first-round RT-PCR, the HTBI primer set was used. TCRdb reanalysed the multiplex PCR reads using MiXCR and keeps one entry per CDR3 protein. The table includes 340,000 or so distinct CDR3 sequences, around a sixth detected once. The material sequenced was blood. These receptors came from a man younger than 40 with Graves' hyperthyroidism.

Here the CDR3 reads CSARVPGLDTQYF. As DNA, the CDR3 is TGCAGTGCTAGAGTTCCAGGTCTGGATACGCAGTATTTT. This rearrangement joins TRBV20-1 to TRBJ2-3; D remains unclear. Germline assignment: CDR1 DFQATT and CDR2 SNEGSKA (reference sequence). The CDR3 runs 13 residues. V lost 1 base and J lost 6, with 11 bases in between.

There are many counts of this clonotype. CDR3 sequence (DNA): TGTGCCAGCAGCCCTAGGTCCTCACAGGGGAACACTGAAGCTTTCTTT. This sequence encodes CASSPRSSQGNTEAFF. This rearrangement joins TRBV12-3 or TRBV12-4 to TRBJ1-1; TRBD1 might be the D (6 bases). This CDR3 is 16 amino acids long. Trimming pared 6 bases from V and 1 base from J, leaving 18 bases between.

The chain uses TRBV7-2 and TRBJ2-7; D is perhaps TRBD1 (6 bases). The CDR3 sequence is 14 residues long. Trimming removed 5 bases at V and 3 bases at J, with 14 bases between. Per germline, CDR1 SGHTA and CDR2 FQGNSA. CDR3 in amino acids: CASSVRDTNYEQYF. The CDR3 DNA reads TGTGCCAGCAGCGTCCGGGACACCAACTACGAGCAGTACTTC.

This clonotype has at least ten counts. V is TRBV7-2 and J is TRBJ1-1; the D is unclear. The CDR3 runs to 13 residues. Per the germline V gene, CDR1 is SGHTA and CDR2 is FQGNSA. V lost 1 base and J lost 11, with 14 bases in between. The CDR3 bases are TGTGCCAGCAGCTTAGTCAAGGCAGCCGTTGCTTTCTTT. Translated: CASSLVKAAVAFF.

This clonotype was seen at least ten times. This chain uses TRBV7-8 with TRBJ2-2; TRBD1 is a possible D gene (5 bases). Trimming removed 4 bases at V and 7 bases at J, with 13 bases between. Per germline, CDR1 SGHVS and CDR2 FQNEAQ. The CDR3 runs 14 residues. The chain's CDR3 is CASSSIGAFGELFF. The DNA for the CDR3 is TGTGCCAGCAGCTCCATTGGGGCCTTCGGGGAGCTGTTTTTT. Looking up the rest from reference TRBV7-8 and TRBJ2-2 gives the full variable domain: GAGVSQSPRYKVAKRGQDVALRCDPISGHVSLFWYQQALGQGPEFLTYFQNEAQLDKSGLPSDRFFAERPEGSVSTLKIQRTQQEDSAVYLCASSSIGAFGELFFGEGSRLTVL.

The chain uses TRBV14 and TRBJ1-3; D remains ambiguous. V lost 1 base and J 2 bases, leaving 9 bases between the germline ends. The CDR3 loop spans 15 amino acids. The germline CDR1 and CDR2 sequences are SGHDN and FVKESK. CDR3 amino acids: CASSQVTDPGNTIYF. DNA of the CDR3: TGTGCCAGCAGCCAAGTTACTGACCCTGGAAACACCATATATTTT.

This clonotype was observed at least ten times. This sequence joins TRBV6-1 and TRBJ2-3; 8 bases match TRBD2. Germline V gene lookup returns CDR1 MNHNS and CDR2 SASEGT. This CDR3 has 17 residues. The ends lost 11 bases at V and 5 bases at J; junction bases unmatched: 21. The CDR3 coding sequence is TGTGCCGTACAAAACTATTATAAGCGGGAGATCGGAGATACGCAGTATTTT. It yields the protein CAVQNYYKREIGDTQYF.

The CDR3 DNA reads as TGCAGTGCTGCCACCCAGGGGGCGGCCAAAAACATTCAGTACTTC. It translates to CSAATQGAAKNIQYF. V gene TRBV20-1 combines with J gene TRBJ2-4; TRBD1 aligns across 8 bases. The CDR3 extends over 15 amino acids. Germline CDR1 DFQATT, CDR2 SNEGSKA (reference sequence). V trimming: 5 bases; J trimming: 1 base; junction bases outside the gene matches: 7.

Of note for this clonotype: It may be a read error: a sequence one base away is much more abundant. The chain is built from TRBV20-1 and TRBJ2-2; a possible D gene is TRBD1 (6 bases). The CDR3 consists of 15 residues. Germline lookup yields CDR1 DFQATT and CDR2 SNEGSKA (reference sequence). The CDR3, as DNA: TGCAGTGCTAGAGAGCAGGGACATAACACCGGGGAGCGGTTTTTT. Amino acids: CSAREQGHNTGERFF.

The CDR3 sequence: CASSSSGNEQYNEQFF. CDR3 DNA: TGTGCCAGCAGTTCTAGCGGGAACGAACAATACAATGAGCAGTTCTTC. The chain carries TRBV28 and TRBJ2-1; TRBD2 aligns across 9 bases. The CDR3 is 16 amino acids. Germline V CDR1 and CDR2: MDHEN, SYDVKM. V lost 4 bases and J lost 4; bases outside the gene matches: 8.

The genes are TRBV20-1 and TRBJ2-5, with D tentatively TRBD1 (5 bases). V lost 1 base and J 3 bases, leaving 9 bases between the germline ends. This CDR3 has 13 amino acids. The germline V gene encodes CDR1 DFQATT and CDR2 SNEGSKA (reference sequence). CDR3 bases: TGCAGTGCTAGAGGGCAGGGCAAAGAGACCCAGTACTTC. It encodes CSARGQGKETQYF.

This rearrangement joins TRBV29-1 to TRBJ2-7; D may correspond to TRBD1 or TRBD2 (5 bases each). In germline, CDR1 is SQVTM, CDR2 ANQGSEA. V dropped 7 bases and J dropped 6 bases, with 19 bases sitting between them. This CDR3 has 13 amino acids. The CDR3 sequence is CSGEEGPNSEQYF. Here the CDR3 DNA reads TGCAGCGGGGAAGAGGGGCCTAACTCCGAGCAGTACTTC.

This clonotype was counted ten times or more. The V call is TRBV27, the J call TRBJ1-5; D is unclear. The CDR3 extends over 13 amino acids. The V gene lost 8 bases and the J gene lost 2 bases, with 10 bases spanning the gap. The germline CDR1 and CDR2 sequences are MNHEY and SMNVEV (reference sequence). CDR3 sequence: CASGSEGNQPQHF. For the CDR3, the DNA is TGTGCCAGCGGGTCCGAAGGCAATCAGCCCCAGCATTTT.

This clonotype was observed many times. The chain combines TRBV5-8 with TRBJ2-7; tentative D call: TRBD2 (6 bases). Germline-derived CDR1 and CDR2 are SGHTS and YDEGEE. This CDR3 is built from 14 residues. V was shortened by 6 bases and J by 2 bases, with 15 bases between the two germline ends. This CDR3 is CASTVEAGPYEQYF. Here the CDR3 DNA reads TGTGCCAGCACCGTGGAGGCGGGACCCTACGAGCAGTACTTC.

The chain combines TRBV12-3 or TRBV12-4 with TRBJ2-3; a weak D match, TRBD2 (6 bases). The germline V and J ends were trimmed by 8 bases and 2 bases, with 17 bases remaining between them. CDR3 length: 15 amino acids. CDR3 in amino acids: CASWDGSLYTDTQYF. CDR3 coding DNA: TGTGCCAGCTGGGACGGGAGTCTATACACAGATACGCAGTATTTT.

This clonotype was counted at least ten times. The chain joins TRBV5-5 to TRBJ2-3; D is unclear. The germline V gene has CDR1 SGHKS and CDR2 YYEKEE (reference sequence). There are 16 residues in the CDR3. Trimming took 3 bases from V and 2 from J, leaving 16 bases between them. The CDR3 DNA is TGTGCCAGCAGCTCACCCACATCCACGGACACAGATACGCAGTATTTT. Encoded protein: CASSSPTSTDTDTQYF. The full variable domain, rest sourced from reference TRBV5-5 and TRBJ2-3, is DAGVTQSPTHLIKTRGQQVTLRCSPISGHKSVSWYQQVLGQGPQFIFQYYEKEERGRGNFPDRFSARQFPNYSSELNVNALLLGDSALYLCASSSPTSTDTDTQYFGPGTRLTVL.

This clonotype was recorded at least ten times. The CDR3 here is CASSSGQGLDTEAFF. The CDR3 region has the DNA TGTGCCAGCAGCTCCGGCCAGGGGTTGGACACTGAAGCTTTCTTT. This chain links TRBV7-6 with TRBJ1-1, with a weak D call TRBD1 (6 bases). CDR1 SGHVS and CDR2 FNYEAQ come from the germline V gene. The CDR3 is made up of 15 amino acids. Trimming took off 4 bases at V and 3 bases at J, with 15 bases between the two ends.

The gene calls are TRBV27 and TRBJ1-1, with TRBD1 as a possible D gene (5 bases). Germline V gene sequence: CDR1 MNHEY, CDR2 SMNVEV (reference sequence). The V gene lost 0 bases and the J gene lost 0 bases, with 17 bases spanning the gap. This CDR3 is built from 18 residues. This CDR3 is CASSLSRDGTPLNTEAFF. CDR3 nucleotides: TGTGCCAGCAGTTTATCGAGGGACGGAACGCCGCTGAACACTGAAGCTTTCTTT.

This clonotype was detected ten times or more. The V gene is TRBV18, the J gene TRBJ1-4; TRBD1 matches 7 bases. Germline V gives CDR1 KGHSH, CDR2 LQKENI. J lost 5 bases, V lost 3 bases, and 6 bases had no gene match. CDR3 length equals 15 residues. Written as DNA, the CDR3 is TGTGCCAGCTCACCTGTGGGGACAGCGAATGAAAAACTGTTTTTT. Its protein is CASSPVGTANEKLFF. Full variable domain (outside the CDR3, taken from reference TRBV18 and TRBJ1-4): NAGVMQNPRHLVRRRGQEARLRCSPMKGHSHVYWYRQLPEEGLKFMVYLQKENIIDESGMPKERFSAEFPKEGPSILRIQQVVRGDSAAYFCASSPVGTANEKLFFGSGTQLSVL.